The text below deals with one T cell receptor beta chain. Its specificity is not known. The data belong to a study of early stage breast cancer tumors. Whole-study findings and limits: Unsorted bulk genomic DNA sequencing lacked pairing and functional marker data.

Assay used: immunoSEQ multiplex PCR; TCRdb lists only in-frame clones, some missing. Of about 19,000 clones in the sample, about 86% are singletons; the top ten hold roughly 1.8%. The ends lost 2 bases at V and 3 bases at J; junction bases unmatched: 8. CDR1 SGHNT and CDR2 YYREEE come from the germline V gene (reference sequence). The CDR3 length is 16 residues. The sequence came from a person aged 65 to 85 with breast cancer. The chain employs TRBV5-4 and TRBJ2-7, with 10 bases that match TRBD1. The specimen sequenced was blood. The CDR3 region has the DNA TGTGCCAGCAGCTTTCCCAAGACAGGGGGCGTCTACGAGCAGTACTTC. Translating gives CASSFPKTGGVYEQYF.